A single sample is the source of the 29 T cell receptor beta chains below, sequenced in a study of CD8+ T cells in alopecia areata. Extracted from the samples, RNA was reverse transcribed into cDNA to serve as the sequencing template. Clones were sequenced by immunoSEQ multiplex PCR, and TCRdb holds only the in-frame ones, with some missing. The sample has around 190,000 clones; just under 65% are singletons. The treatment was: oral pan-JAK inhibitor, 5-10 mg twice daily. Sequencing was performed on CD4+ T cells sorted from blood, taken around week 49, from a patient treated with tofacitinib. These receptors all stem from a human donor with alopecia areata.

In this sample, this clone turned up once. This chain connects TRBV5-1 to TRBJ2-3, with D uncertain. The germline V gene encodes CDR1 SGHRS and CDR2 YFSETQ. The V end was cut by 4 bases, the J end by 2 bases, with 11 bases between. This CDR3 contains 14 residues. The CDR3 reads CASSPRTDTDTQYF. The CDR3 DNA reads TGCGCCAGCAGCCCCCGGACGGACACAGATACGCAGTATTTT.

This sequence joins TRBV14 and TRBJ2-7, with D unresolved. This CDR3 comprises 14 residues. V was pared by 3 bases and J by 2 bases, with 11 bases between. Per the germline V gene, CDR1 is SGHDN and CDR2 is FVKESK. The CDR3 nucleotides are TGTGCCAGCAGCCACATCATAGGCACCTACGAGCAGTACTTC. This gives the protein CASSHIIGTYEQYF.

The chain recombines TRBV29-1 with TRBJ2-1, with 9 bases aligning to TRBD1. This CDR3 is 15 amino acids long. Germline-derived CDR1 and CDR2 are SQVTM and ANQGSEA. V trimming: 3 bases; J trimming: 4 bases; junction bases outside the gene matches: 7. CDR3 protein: CSVDKRQGVYNEQFF. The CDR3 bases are TGCAGCGTTGATAAAAGACAGGGGGTATACAATGAGCAGTTCTTC.

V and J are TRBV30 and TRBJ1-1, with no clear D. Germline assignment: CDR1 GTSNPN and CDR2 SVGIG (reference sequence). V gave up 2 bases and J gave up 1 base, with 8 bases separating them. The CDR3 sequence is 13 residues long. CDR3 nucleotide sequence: TGTGCCTGGAGTAGGGAACGGAACACTGAAGCTTTCTTT. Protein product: CAWSRERNTEAFF.

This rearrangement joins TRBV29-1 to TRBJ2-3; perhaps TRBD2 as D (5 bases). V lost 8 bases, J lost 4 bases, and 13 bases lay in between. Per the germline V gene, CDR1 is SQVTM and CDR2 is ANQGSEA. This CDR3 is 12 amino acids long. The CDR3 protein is CSWSGGSDTQYF. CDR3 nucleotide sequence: TGCAGCTGGTCGGGCGGGTCAGATACGCAGTATTTT.

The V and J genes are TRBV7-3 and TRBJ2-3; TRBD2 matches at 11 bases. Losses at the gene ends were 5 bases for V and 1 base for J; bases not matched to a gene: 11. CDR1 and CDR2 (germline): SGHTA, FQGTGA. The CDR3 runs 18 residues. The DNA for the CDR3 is TGTGCCAGCAGCCCCCTAGCGGGGGGACTTAAAGGCACAGATACGCAGTATTTT. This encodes CASSPLAGGLKGTDTQYF.

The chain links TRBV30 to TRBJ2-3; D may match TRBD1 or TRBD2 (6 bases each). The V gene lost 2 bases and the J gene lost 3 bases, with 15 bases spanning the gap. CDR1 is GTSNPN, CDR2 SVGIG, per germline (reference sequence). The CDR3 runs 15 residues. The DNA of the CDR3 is TGTGCCTGGAGTACATTCGGGGGCCGGACAGATACGCAGTATTTT. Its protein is CAWSTFGGRTDTQYF.

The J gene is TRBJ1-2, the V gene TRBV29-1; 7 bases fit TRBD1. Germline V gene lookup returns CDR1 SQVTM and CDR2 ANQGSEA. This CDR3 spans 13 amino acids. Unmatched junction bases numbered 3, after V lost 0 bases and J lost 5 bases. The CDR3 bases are TGCAGCGTTGAAGAGGGACAGCTGTATGGCTACACCTTC. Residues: CSVEEGQLYGYTF.

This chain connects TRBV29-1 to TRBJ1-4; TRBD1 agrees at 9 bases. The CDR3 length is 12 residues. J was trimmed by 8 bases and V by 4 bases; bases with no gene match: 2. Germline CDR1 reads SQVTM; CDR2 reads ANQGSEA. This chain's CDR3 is CSVATGGEKLFF. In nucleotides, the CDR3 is TGCAGCGTTGCAACAGGGGGCGAAAAACTGTTTTTT. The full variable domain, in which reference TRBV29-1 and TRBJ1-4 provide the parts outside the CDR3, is SAVISQKPSRDICQRGTSLTIQCQVDSQVTMMFWYRQQPGQSLTLIATANQGSEATYESGFVIDKFPISRPNLTFSTLTVSNMSPEDSSIYLCSVATGGEKLFFGSGTQLSVL.

DNA of the CDR3: TGTGCCAGCAGCGTAGAGCCACCCCTGACCTCTGGGGCCAACGTCCTGACTTTC. This encodes CASSVEPPLTSGANVLTF. The rearrangement links TRBV9 to TRBJ2-6, with no clear D. There are 18 residues in the CDR3. V was shortened by 0 bases and J by 0 bases, with 13 bases between the two germline ends. Germline lookup yields CDR1 SGDLS and CDR2 YYNGEE.

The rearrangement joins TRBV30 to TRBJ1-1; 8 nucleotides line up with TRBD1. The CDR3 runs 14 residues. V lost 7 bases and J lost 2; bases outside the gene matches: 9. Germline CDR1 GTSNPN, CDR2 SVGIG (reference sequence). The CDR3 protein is CASAGGQGNTEAFF. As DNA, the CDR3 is TGTGCCTCTGCAGGCGGACAGGGTAACACTGAAGCTTTCTTT.

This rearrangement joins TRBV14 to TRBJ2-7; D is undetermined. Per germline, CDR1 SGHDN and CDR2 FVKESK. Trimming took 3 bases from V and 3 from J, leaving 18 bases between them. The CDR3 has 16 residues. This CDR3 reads CASSHHSAFSGYEQYF. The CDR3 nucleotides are TGTGCCAGCAGCCATCATTCGGCATTTTCGGGCTACGAGCAGTACTTC.

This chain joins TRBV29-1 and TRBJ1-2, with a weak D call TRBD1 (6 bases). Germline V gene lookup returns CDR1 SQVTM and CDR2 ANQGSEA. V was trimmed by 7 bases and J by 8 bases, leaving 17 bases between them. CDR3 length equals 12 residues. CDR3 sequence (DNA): TGCAGCGCGCGACAGGCTACGGAGGGCTACACCTTC. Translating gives CSARQATEGYTF.

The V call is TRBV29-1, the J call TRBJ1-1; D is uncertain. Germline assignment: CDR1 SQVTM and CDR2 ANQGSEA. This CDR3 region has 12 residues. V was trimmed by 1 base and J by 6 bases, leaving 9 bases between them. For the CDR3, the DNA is TGCAGCGTTGAAGTCTCAGGCCCTGAAGCTTTCTTT. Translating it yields CSVEVSGPEAFF.

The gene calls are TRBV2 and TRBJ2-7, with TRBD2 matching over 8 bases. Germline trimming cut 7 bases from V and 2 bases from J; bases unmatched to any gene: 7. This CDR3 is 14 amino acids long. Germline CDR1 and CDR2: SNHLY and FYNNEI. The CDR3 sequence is CASKTGGVAYEQYF. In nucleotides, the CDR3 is TGTGCCAGCAAAACGGGAGGGGTGGCCTACGAGCAGTACTTC.

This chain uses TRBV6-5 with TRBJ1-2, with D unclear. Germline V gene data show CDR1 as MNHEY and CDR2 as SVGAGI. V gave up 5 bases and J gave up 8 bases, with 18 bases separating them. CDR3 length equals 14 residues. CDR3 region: CASSNPSMGKGYTF. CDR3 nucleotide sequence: TGTGCCAGCAGTAATCCCTCGATGGGAAAGGGCTACACCTTC.

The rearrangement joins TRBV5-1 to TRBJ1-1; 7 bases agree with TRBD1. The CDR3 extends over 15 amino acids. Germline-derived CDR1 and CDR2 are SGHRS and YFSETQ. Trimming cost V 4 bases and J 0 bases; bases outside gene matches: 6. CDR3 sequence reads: CASSITTGVNTEAFF. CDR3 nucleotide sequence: TGCGCCAGCAGCATCACCACAGGGGTGAACACTGAAGCTTTCTTT. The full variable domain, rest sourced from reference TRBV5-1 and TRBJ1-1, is KAGVTQTPRYLIKTRGQQVTLSCSPISGHRSVSWYQQTPGQGLQFLFEYFSETQRNKGNFPGRFSGRQFSNSRSEMNVSTLELGDSALYLCASSITTGVNTEAFFGQGTRLTVV.

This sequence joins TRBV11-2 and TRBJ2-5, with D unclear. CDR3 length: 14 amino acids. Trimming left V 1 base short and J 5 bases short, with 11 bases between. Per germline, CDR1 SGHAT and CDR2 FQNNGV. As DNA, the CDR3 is TGTGCCAGCAGCTTAGGAGCGCTAGGGGAGACCCAGTACTTC. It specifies CASSLGALGETQYF.

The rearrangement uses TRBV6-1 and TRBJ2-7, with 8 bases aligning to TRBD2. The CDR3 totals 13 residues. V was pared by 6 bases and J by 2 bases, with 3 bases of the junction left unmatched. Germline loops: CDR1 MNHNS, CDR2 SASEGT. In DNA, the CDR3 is TGTGCCAGCAGCGGGAGGGAAACCTACGAGCAGTACTTC. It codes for CASSGRETYEQYF.

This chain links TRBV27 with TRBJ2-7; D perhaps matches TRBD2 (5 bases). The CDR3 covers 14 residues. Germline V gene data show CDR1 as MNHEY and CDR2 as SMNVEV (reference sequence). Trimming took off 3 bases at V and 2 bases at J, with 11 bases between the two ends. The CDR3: CASSFISGTYEQYF. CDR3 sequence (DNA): TGTGCCAGCAGTTTTATTTCCGGGACCTACGAGCAGTACTTC.

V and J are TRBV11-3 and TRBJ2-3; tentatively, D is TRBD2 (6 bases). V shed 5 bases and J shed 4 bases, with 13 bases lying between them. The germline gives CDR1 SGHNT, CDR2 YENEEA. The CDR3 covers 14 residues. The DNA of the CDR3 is TGTGCCAGCAGCCCGGGGGACGTCTCAGATACGCAGTATTTT. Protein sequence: CASSPGDVSDTQYF. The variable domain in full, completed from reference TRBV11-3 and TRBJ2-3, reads EAGVVQSPRYKIIEKKQPVAFWCNPISGHNTLYWYLQNLGQGPELLIRYENEEAVDDSQLPKDRFSAERLKGVDSTLKIQPAELGDSAVYLCASSPGDVSDTQYFGPGTRLTVL.

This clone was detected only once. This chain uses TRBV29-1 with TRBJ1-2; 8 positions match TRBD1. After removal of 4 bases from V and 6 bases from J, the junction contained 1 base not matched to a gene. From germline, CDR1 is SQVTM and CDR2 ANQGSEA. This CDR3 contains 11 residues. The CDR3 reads CSVGTGHGYTF. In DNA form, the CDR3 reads TGCAGCGTTGGGACAGGGCATGGCTACACCTTC. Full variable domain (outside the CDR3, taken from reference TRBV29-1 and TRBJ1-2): SAVISQKPSRDICQRGTSLTIQCQVDSQVTMMFWYRQQPGQSLTLIATANQGSEATYESGFVIDKFPISRPNLTFSTLTVSNMSPEDSSIYLCSVGTGHGYTFGSGTRLTVV.

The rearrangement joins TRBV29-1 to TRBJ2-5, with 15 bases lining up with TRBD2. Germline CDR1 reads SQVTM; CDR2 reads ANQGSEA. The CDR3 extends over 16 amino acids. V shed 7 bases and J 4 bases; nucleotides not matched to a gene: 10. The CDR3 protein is CSARTSGGALGETQYF. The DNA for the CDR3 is TGCAGCGCACGGACTAGCGGGGGGGCATTGGGAGAGACCCAGTACTTC.

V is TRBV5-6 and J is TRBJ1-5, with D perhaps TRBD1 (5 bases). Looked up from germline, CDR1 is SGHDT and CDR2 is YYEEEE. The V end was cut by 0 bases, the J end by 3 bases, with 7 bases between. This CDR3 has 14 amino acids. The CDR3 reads CASSLVTDNQPQHF. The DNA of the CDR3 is TGTGCCAGCAGCTTGGTGACAGACAATCAGCCCCAGCATTTT.

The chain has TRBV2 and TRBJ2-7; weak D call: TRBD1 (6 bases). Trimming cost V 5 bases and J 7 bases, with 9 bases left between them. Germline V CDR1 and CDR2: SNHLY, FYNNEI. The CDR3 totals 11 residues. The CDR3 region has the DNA TGTGCCAGCAGTCTCGACAGGGAGCAGTACTTC. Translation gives CASSLDREQYF.

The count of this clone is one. The CDR3 sequence is CASSLVSGGTYEQYF. The CDR3, as DNA: TGCGCCAGCAGCTTGGTTAGCGGGGGAACCTACGAGCAGTACTTC. The chain joins TRBV5-1 to TRBJ2-7; 9 bases match TRBD2. The CDR3 covers 15 residues. Germline trimming cut 0 bases from V and 2 bases from J; bases unmatched to any gene: 3. Germline V gene data show CDR1 as SGHRS and CDR2 as YFSETQ.

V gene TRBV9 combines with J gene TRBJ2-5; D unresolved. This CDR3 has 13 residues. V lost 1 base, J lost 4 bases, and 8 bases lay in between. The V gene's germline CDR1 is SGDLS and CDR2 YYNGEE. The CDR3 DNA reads TGTGCCAGCAGCGTAAGGAGTGGAGAGACCCAGTACTTC. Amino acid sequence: CASSVRSGETQYF.

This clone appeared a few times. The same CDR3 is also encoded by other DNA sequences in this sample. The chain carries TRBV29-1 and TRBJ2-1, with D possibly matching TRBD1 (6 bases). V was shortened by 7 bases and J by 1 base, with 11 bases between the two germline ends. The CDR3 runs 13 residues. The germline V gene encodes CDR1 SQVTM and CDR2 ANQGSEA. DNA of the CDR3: TGCAGCGCGGGTCAGGGGTCCTACAATGAGCAGTTCTTC. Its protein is CSAGQGSYNEQFF.

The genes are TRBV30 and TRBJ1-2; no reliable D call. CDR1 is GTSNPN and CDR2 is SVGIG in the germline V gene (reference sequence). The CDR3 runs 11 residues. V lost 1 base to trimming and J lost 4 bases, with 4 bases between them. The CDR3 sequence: CAWSAIYGYTF. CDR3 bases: TGTGCCTGGAGTGCGATCTATGGCTACACCTTC.